Following are 18 T cell receptor beta chains from one sample sequenced in a study of T-cell memory formation after mild COVID-19. TCRdb reprocessed the 5' RACE reads via MiXCR and lists one record per CDR3 protein. The table shows approximately 400,000 distinct CDR3 sequences, with 20% to 25% occurring only once. Source material: PBMCs or a T cell subset sorted from them (not recorded which). The receptors stem from an adult woman who had mild COVID-19 (a few samples of this study predate the infection). Cell type and time point are not known.

This clonotype has just a few counts. The chain carries TRBV5-5 and TRBJ2-1; no definite D call. The CDR3 spans 16 residues. V dropped 5 bases and J dropped 0 bases, with 15 bases sitting between them. Germline V gene lookup returns CDR1 SGHKS and CDR2 YYEKEE (reference sequence). The CDR3 region is CASSQVAASSYNEQFF. CDR3 DNA sequence: TGTGCCAGCAGTCAGGTGGCAGCGAGCTCCTACAATGAGCAGTTCTTC.

This clonotype occurred a few times. This chain connects TRBV6-2 or TRBV6-3 to TRBJ2-1; tentatively, D is TRBD1 (5 bases). Germline-derived CDR1 and CDR2 are MNHEY and SVGEGT. V was clipped by 6 bases and J by 3 bases, with 18 bases between them. The CDR3 consists of 16 residues. CDR3 region: CASSETLVRGYNEQFF. CDR3 DNA: TGTGCCAGCAGCGAGACGCTAGTTAGGGGCTACAATGAGCAGTTCTTC.

The chain employs TRBV7-9 and TRBJ1-2; 8 positions agree with TRBD1. CDR3 length equals 14 residues. The V segment lost 2 bases and the J segment 8 bases; nucleotides outside the gene matches: 7. CDR1 and CDR2 from the germline V gene are SEHNR and FQNEAQ (reference sequence). The CDR3 reads CASSLSTGGKGYTF. CDR3 in DNA: TGTGCCAGCAGCTTATCAACAGGGGGTAAAGGCTACACCTTC. Looking up the rest from reference TRBV7-9 and TRBJ1-2 gives the full variable domain: DTGVSQNPRHKITKRGQNVTFRCDPISEHNRLYWYRQTLGQGPEFLTYFQNEAQLEKSRLLSDRFSAERPKGSFSTLEIQRTEQGDSAMYLCASSLSTGGKGYTFGSGTRLTVV.

In nucleotides, the CDR3 is TGTGCCACCAGCAGTCAGGGGTATGGCTACACCTTC. As protein: CATSSQGYGYTF. The chain is built from TRBV15 and TRBJ1-2; D is possibly TRBD1 (6 bases). CDR3 size: 12 residues. Germline V CDR1 and CDR2: LNHNV, YYDKDF (reference sequence). Trimming cost V 3 bases and J 5 bases, with 7 bases left between them.

Here the CDR3 DNA reads TGTGCCAGCAGCTTAGGGGTCCGGCGGGAGGAGAGAGATACGCAGTATTTT. Translation: CASSLGVRREERDTQYF. V usage is TRBV7-9 and J usage is TRBJ2-3, with 8 bases identical to TRBD2. This CDR3 contains 17 residues. Germline CDR1 SEHNR, CDR2 FQNEAQ (reference sequence). Trimming took 1 base from V and 5 from J; bases not matched to a gene: 11. The whole variable domain, filled in from reference TRBV7-9 and TRBJ2-3, reads DTGVSQNPRHKITKRGQNVTFRCDPISEHNRLYWYRQTLGQGPEFLTYFQNEAQLEKSRLLSDRFSAERPKGSFSTLEIQRTEQGDSAMYLCASSLGVRREERDTQYFGPGTRLTVL.

The rearrangement links TRBV11-1 to TRBJ2-7; 9 bases are shared with TRBD2. Unmatched junction bases numbered 5, after V lost 5 bases and J lost 3 bases. The CDR3 runs 14 residues. CDR1 is SGHAT and CDR2 is FQDESV in the germline V gene (reference sequence). The CDR3 region is CASSLSGSFYEQYF. CDR3 coding DNA: TGTGCCAGCAGCCTTAGCGGGAGCTTCTACGAGCAGTACTTC.

This chain connects TRBV7-2 to TRBJ1-1; D perhaps matches TRBD1 (5 bases). CDR3 length: 15 residues. CDR1 and CDR2 (germline): SGHTA, FQGNSA. V lost 1 base and J 1 base, leaving 10 bases between the germline ends. CDR3 sequence: CASSLDAGTNTEAFF. The CDR3 DNA follows: TGTGCCAGCAGCTTAGACGCCGGGACGAACACTGAAGCTTTCTTT.

This sequence joins TRBV4-1 and TRBJ2-2; 11 bases align to TRBD2. The length of the CDR3 is 17 residues. V trimming: 1 base; J trimming: 6 bases; junction bases outside the gene matches: 7. Germline assignment: CDR1 MGHRA and CDR2 YSYEKL. The CDR3 reads CASSQGIGLAGAGELFF. The CDR3 bases are TGCGCCAGCAGCCAAGGGATAGGACTAGCGGGCGCCGGGGAGCTGTTTTTT.

CDR3 nucleotides: TGTGCCAGCAGTCGATCTGGGACAGGAGGGAATGAAAAACTGTTTTTT. This sequence encodes CASSRSGTGGNEKLFF. This chain uses TRBV6-6 with TRBJ1-4, with 8 bases identical to TRBD1. Germline CDR1 and CDR2: MNHNY and SVGAGI (reference sequence). The V and J ends lost 5 bases and 5 bases, in that order; junction bases with no gene match: 10. The CDR3 runs to 16 residues.

The CDR3 DNA is TGTGCCAGCAGCCTTACTAGCGTAAGCTCCTACGAGCAGTACTTC. It encodes CASSLTSVSSYEQYF. The chain is built from TRBV7-9 and TRBJ2-7; 7 bases align to TRBD2. CDR3 length equals 15 residues. Losses at the gene ends were 5 bases for V and 0 bases for J; bases not matched to a gene: 7. Germline assignment: CDR1 SEHNR and CDR2 FQNEAQ (reference sequence).

The V call is TRBV12-3 or TRBV12-4, the J call TRBJ2-2, with D possibly being TRBD2 (6 bases). There are 15 residues in the CDR3. V shed 6 bases and J shed 5 bases, with 16 bases lying between them. The CDR3 region has the DNA TGTGCCAGCAGCCCTAGCGAACCAGGAACCGGGGAGCTGTTTTTT. Translating it yields CASSPSEPGTGELFF.

The V and J genes are TRBV20-1 and TRBJ2-7; 8 bases match TRBD1. From germline, CDR1 is DFQATT and CDR2 SNEGSKA (reference sequence). The CDR3 has 13 amino acids. Trimming at V came to 5 bases and at J to 5 bases, leaving 8 bases not matched to a gene. CDR3 loop: CSARGQALDEQYF. Written as DNA, the CDR3 is TGCAGTGCTCGGGGACAGGCATTGGACGAGCAGTACTTC.

Remarks on this clonotype: Germline and junction disagree at one end, which may indicate a read error. The J gene is TRBJ2-5, the V gene TRBV14, with D maybe TRBD2 (5 bases). This CDR3 is 11 amino acids long. The germline CDR1 and CDR2 sequences are SGHDN and FVKESK. The CDR3 bases are TGTGCCAGCAGTCAAGGGAGGACCCAGTACTTC. It encodes CASSQGRTQYF.

The chain joins TRBV12-3 or TRBV12-4 to TRBJ2-1; D is ambiguous. This CDR3 contains 13 residues. V was pared by 4 bases and J by 8 bases, with 12 bases between. Here the CDR3 reads CASSSPGVDEQFF. The CDR3 DNA reads TGTGCCAGCAGTTCCCCTGGGGTGGATGAGCAGTTCTTC.

This clonotype was seen more than once but under ten times. The chain carries TRBV5-1 and TRBJ2-5; 11 bases line up with TRBD2. CDR1 is SGHRS and CDR2 is YFSETQ in the germline V gene. The CDR3 contains 16 residues. Germline trimming cut 0 bases from V and 1 base from J; bases unmatched to any gene: 2. In DNA form, the CDR3 reads TGCGCCAGCAGCTTGGATGGACTAGCGGGCCAAGAGACCCAGTACTTC. This translates into CASSLDGLAGQETQYF.

This clonotype has just a few counts. The V call is TRBV20-1, the J call TRBJ2-7, with TRBD2 identical over 9 bases. Germline CDR1 is DFQATT and CDR2 is SNEGSKA (reference sequence). The CDR3 consists of 15 residues. Losses at the gene ends were 1 base for V and 5 bases for J; bases not matched to a gene: 9. CDR3 sequence reads: CSARGSSGRTDEQYF. In DNA, the CDR3 is TGCAGTGCTAGAGGGAGTAGCGGGAGAACGGACGAGCAGTACTTC.

The J gene is TRBJ1-1, the V gene TRBV18; 11 bases are a match to TRBD1. Per germline, CDR1 KGHSH and CDR2 LQKENI. V gave up 2 bases and J gave up 5 bases; unmatched junction bases: 4. The CDR3 has 15 amino acids. CDR3 bases: TGTGCCAGCTCACCAGGACAGGGGGCCGAAACTGAAGCTTTCTTT. Amino acids: CASSPGQGAETEAFF.

The rearrangement joins TRBV4-3 to TRBJ2-2, with 11 positions matching TRBD2. The CDR3 extends over 15 amino acids. Germline values: CDR1 LGHNA, CDR2 YSLEER. Trimming cost V 5 bases and J 10 bases; bases outside gene matches: 9. The CDR3 sequence: CASSSTTSGSKELFF. The DNA for the CDR3 is TGCGCCAGCAGCTCAACAACTAGCGGGAGTAAGGAGCTGTTTTTT.